These T cell receptor beta chains were read from a single sample in a study of CD8+ T cells in alopecia areata. Some clones are missing from TCRdb's copy, which holds only in-frame ones; the method was immunoSEQ multiplex PCR. The table shows 110,000 to 150,000 clones, with roughly 50% occurring only once. The source material was CD4+ T cells sorted from blood, sampled at week 0. The receptor source for this set is a human donor with alopecia areata. Each CDR3 is given with its conserved first and last residue. D genes are given only for firm matches. Clone size is given for some rows only: seen once, a few or many times, or a class if the clone is expanded.

d_gene | j_gene | abundance | v_gene | CDR3aa | CDR3nt
. | TRBJ2-4 | . | TRBV5-1 | CASSLDPGTKNIQYF | TGCGCCAGCAGCTTAGATCCCGGGACGAAAAACATTCAGTACTTC
. | TRBJ2-3 | . | TRBV6-5 | CASRGDTDTQYF | TGTGCCAGCAGAGGGGATACAGATACGCAGTATTTT
. | TRBJ1-6 | . | TRBV4-1 | CASSQGRRGNSPLHF | TGCGCCAGCAGCCAAGGTCGACGGGGAAATTCACCCCTCCACTTT
. | TRBJ1-4 | few | TRBV15 | CATSRDRGSSNEKLFF | TGTGCCACCAGCAGAGATCGGGGGTCGTCTAATGAAAAACTGTTTTTT
TRBD1 | TRBJ2-2 | . | TRBV9 | CASSIGGTGSTGELFF | TGTGCCAGCAGTATAGGCGGGACAGGGAGCACCGGGGAGCTGTTTTTT
TRBD1 | TRBJ2-7 | . | TRBV29-1 | CSVRTGGSQGEQYF | TGCAGCGTCCGAACAGGGGGCAGTCAAGGCGAGCAGTACTTC
. | TRBJ1-6 | . | TRBV5-4 | CASSLVGEGSPLHF | TGTGCCAGCAGCTTGGTAGGGGAGGGTTCACCCCTCCACTTT
TRBD2 | TRBJ2-1 | few | TRBV7-2 | CASSSTSGGIYEQFF | TGTGCCAGCAGCTCTACTAGCGGGGGGATTTATGAGCAGTTCTTC
. | TRBJ2-7 | . | TRBV6-5 | CASRNTYEQYF | TGTGCCAGCAGAAATACCTACGAGCAGTACTTC
. | TRBJ2-3 | . | TRBV11-3 | CASSLEVERADTQYF | TGTGCCAGCAGCTTAGAGGTCGAGCGGGCAGATACGCAGTATTTT
. | TRBJ1-4 | . | TRBV5-6 | CASSLSDYNEKLFF | TGTGCCAGCAGCTTGAGTGATTATAATGAAAAACTGTTTTTT
. | TRBJ2-6 | . | TRBV6-1 | CASSEAPLSGANVLTF | TGTGCCAGCAGTGAAGCACCTCTCTCTGGGGCCAACGTCCTGACTTTC
. | TRBJ1-2 | . | TRBV30 | CAWKPLGQFYYGYTF | TGTGCCTGGAAACCCCTGGGGCAGTTCTACTATGGCTACACCTTC
. | TRBJ2-7 | . | TRBV7-3 | CASSVGASYEQYF | TGTGCCAGCAGCGTAGGGGCTTCCTACGAGCAGTACTTC
. | TRBJ1-1 | . | TRBV11-2 | CASSSQLENTEAFF | TGTGCCAGCAGCTCACAGCTAGAGAACACTGAAGCTTTCTTT
. | TRBJ1-1 | few | TRBV30 | CAWSITHRLRAEAFF | TGTGCCTGGAGTATAACCCACAGGTTAAGGGCTGAAGCTTTCTTT
TRBD1 | TRBJ2-5 | few | TRBV29-1 | CSVEGIRGFRETQYF | TGCAGCGTTGAGGGGATCAGGGGGTTTCGGGAGACCCAGTACTTC
TRBD1 | TRBJ2-3 | . | TRBV29-1 | CSVGRQGSTDTQYF | TGCAGCGTGGGCCGACAGGGGTCCACAGATACGCAGTATTTT
. | TRBJ1-4 | . | TRBV15 | CATSDRDRANEKLFF | TGTGCCACCAGCGACCGGGATCGAGCTAATGAAAAACTGTTTTTT
TRBD1 | TRBJ2-3 | . | TRBV7-7 | CASSGGATDTQYF | TGTGCTAGCTCAGGGGGAGCCACAGATACGCAGTATTTT
. | TRBJ2-3 | . | TRBV29-1 | CSMGHFNTDTQYF | TGCAGCATGGGACACTTTAACACAGATACGCAGTATTTT
. | TRBJ2-2 | . | TRBV29-1 | CSVEVVGRELFF | TGCAGCGTTGAAGTAGTGGGTCGGGAGCTGTTTTTT
. | TRBJ1-6 | few | TRBV14 | CASSLNTNSPLHF | TGTGCCAGCAGTCTAAACACAAATTCACCCCTCCACTTT
. | TRBJ1-1 | . | TRBV5-1 | CASSLRAGPEAFF | TGCGCCAGCAGCTTGAGGGCAGGGCCCGAAGCTTTCTTT
. | TRBJ2-3 | . | TRBV10-1 | CASNDAGPRGDTQYF | TGCGCCAGCAACGATGCCGGGCCAAGGGGAGATACGCAGTATTTT
TRBD1 | TRBJ2-7 | . | TRBV6-5 | CASSGRTGGGYEQYF | TGTGCCAGCAGTGGACGGACAGGGGGCGGGTACGAGCAGTACTTC
. | TRBJ2-5 | . | TRBV15 | CATSTSQETQYF | TGTGCCACCAGCACTAGCCAAGAGACCCAGTACTTC
. | TRBJ1-2 | . | TRBV4-2 | CASSQILNRAVGYTF | TGTGCCAGCAGCCAAATCTTAAACAGGGCCGTGGGCTACACCTTC
. | TRBJ1-1 | . | TRBV27 | CASSFWTPRSNTEAFF | TGTGCCAGCAGTTTTTGGACCCCCCGTTCCAACACTGAAGCTTTCTTT
. | TRBJ1-4 | . | TRBV7-8 | CASSSVDGTTNEKLFF | TGTGCCAGCAGCTCAGTGGACGGTACAACTAATGAAAAACTGTTTTTT
TRBD1 | TRBJ2-7 | . | TRBV5-1 | CASSFGGTGDYEQYF | TGCGCCAGCAGCTTTGGTGGGACAGGGGATTACGAGCAGTACTTC
. | TRBJ1-5 | few | TRBV4-3 | CASSQDSNQPQHF | TGCGCCAGCAGCCAAGACAGCAATCAGCCCCAGCATTTT
. | TRBJ1-1 | . | TRBV6-8 | CASTTWNTEAFF | TGTGCCAGCACCACCTGGAACACTGAAGCTTTCTTT
. | TRBJ2-3 | . | TRBV5-1 | CASSSRGFRTDTQYF | TGCGCCAGCAGCTCCCGGGGATTTCGGACAGATACGCAGTATTTT
TRBD2 | TRBJ2-7 | many | TRBV7-2 | CASSPWTSGSYEQYF | TGTGCCAGCAGCCCCTGGACTAGCGGATCCTACGAGCAGTACTTC
. | TRBJ1-1 | few | TRBV25-1 | CASSELTNTEAFF | TGTGCCAGCAGTGAATTGACGAACACTGAAGCTTTCTTT
TRBD2 | TRBJ2-1 | . | TRBV9 | CASSVVSTSYEQFF | TGTGCCAGCAGCGTAGTTTCGACTAGCTATGAGCAGTTCTTC
. | TRBJ2-2 | . | TRBV10-3 | CAIMSQENTGELFF | TGTGCCATCATGTCCCAGGAGAACACCGGGGAGCTGTTTTTT
TRBD1 | TRBJ1-1 | few | TRBV18 | CASSPTMSGTGLRNTEAFF | TGTGCCAGCTCACCAACAATGTCCGGGACAGGGTTACGAAACACTGAAGCTTTCTTT
. | TRBJ1-1 | . | TRBV29-1 | CSVGGRFGTEAFF | TGCAGCGTTGGGGGGAGATTTGGAACTGAAGCTTTCTTT
. | TRBJ2-7 | . | TRBV7-2 | CASSLSGRGSYEQYF | TGTGCCAGCAGCTTATCGGGGCGAGGATCCTACGAGCAGTACTTC
TRBD1 | TRBJ2-5 | . | TRBV5-4 | CASSPPGQGRETQYF | TGTGCCAGCAGCCCACCTGGACAGGGGAGGGAGACCCAGTACTTC
. | TRBJ2-2 | once | TRBV29-1 | CSVDRQGGGELFF | TGCAGCGTTGATAGGCAGGGAGGCGGGGAGCTGTTTTTT
. | TRBJ2-4 | . | TRBV27 | CASSSLGEAKNIQYF | TGTGCCAGCAGTTCACTAGGGGAAGCCAAAAACATTCAGTACTTC
TRBD1 | TRBJ2-3 | once | TRBV2 | CASNLQGASTDTQYF | TGTGCCAGCAACCTACAGGGGGCTAGCACAGATACGCAGTATTTT
TRBD1 | TRBJ1-2 | few | TRBV6-5 | CASSIRDRGPYGYTF | TGTGCCAGCAGCATACGGGACAGGGGTCCCTATGGCTACACCTTC